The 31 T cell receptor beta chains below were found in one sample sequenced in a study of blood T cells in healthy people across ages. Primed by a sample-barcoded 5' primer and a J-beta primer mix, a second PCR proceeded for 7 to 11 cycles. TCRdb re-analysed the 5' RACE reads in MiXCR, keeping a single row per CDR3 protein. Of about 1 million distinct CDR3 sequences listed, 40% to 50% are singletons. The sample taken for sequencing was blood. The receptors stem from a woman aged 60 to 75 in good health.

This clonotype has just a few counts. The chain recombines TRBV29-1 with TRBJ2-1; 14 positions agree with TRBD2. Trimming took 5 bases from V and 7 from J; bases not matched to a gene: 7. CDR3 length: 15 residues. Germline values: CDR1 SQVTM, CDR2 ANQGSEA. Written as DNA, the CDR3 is TGCAGCGTTCTCGATGGGACTAGCGGGAGTAATGAGCAGTTCTTC. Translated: CSVLDGTSGSNEQFF.

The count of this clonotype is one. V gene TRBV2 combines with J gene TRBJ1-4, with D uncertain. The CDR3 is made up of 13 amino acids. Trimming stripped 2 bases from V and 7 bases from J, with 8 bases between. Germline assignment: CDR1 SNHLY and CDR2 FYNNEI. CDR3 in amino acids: CASSERRGEKLFF. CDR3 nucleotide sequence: TGTGCCAGCAGTGAACGACGGGGTGAAAAACTGTTTTTT. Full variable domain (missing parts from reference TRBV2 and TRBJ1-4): EPEVTQTPSHQVTQMGQEVILRCVPISNHLYFYWYRQILGQKVEFLVSFYNNEISEKSEIFDDQFSVERPDGSNFTLKIRSTKLEDSAMYFCASSERRGEKLFFGSGTQLSVL.

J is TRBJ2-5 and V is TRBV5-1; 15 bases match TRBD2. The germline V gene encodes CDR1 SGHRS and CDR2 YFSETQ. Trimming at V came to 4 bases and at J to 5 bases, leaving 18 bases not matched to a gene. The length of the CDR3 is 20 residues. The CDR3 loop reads CASSPRQPEMGLAGGETQYF. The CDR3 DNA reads TGCGCCAGCAGCCCGAGACAACCGGAAATGGGACTAGCGGGAGGCGAGACCCAGTACTTC.

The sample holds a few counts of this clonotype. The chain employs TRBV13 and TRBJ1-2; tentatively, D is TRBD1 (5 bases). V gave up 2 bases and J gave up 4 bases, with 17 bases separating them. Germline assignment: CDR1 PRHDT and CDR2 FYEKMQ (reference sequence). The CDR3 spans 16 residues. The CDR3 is CASSLWDQAKVYGYTF. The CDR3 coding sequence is TGTGCCAGCAGCTTATGGGACCAAGCGAAGGTCTATGGCTACACCTTC.

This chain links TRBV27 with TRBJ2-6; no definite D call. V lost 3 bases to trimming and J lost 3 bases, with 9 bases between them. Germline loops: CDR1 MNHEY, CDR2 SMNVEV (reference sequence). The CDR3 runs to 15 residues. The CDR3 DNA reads TGTGCCAGCAGTTTCCTAGTGGTTGGGGCCAACGTCCTGACTTTC. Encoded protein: CASSFLVVGANVLTF.

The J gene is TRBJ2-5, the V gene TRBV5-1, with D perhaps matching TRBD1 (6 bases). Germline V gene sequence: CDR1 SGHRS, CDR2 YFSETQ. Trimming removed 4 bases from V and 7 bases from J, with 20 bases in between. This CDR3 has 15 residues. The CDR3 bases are TGCGCCAGCAGCCCCACATGGACAGCACGGGGGACCCAGTACTTC. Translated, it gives CASSPTWTARGTQYF.

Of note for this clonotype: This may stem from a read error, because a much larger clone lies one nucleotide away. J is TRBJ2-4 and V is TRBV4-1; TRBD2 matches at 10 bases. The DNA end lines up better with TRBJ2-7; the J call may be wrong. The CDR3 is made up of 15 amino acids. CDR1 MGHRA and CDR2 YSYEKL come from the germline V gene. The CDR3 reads CASSPGLAALYEQYF. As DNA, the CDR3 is TGCGCCAGCAGCCCAGGACTAGCGGCCCTCTACGAGCAGTACTTC.

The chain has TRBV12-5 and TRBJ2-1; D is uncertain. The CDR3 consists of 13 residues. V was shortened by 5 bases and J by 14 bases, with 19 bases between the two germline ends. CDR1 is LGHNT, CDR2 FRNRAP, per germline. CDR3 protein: CASGVAWAEREFF. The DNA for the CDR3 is TGTGCTAGTGGTGTGGCCTGGGCGGAAAGGGAGTTCTTC.

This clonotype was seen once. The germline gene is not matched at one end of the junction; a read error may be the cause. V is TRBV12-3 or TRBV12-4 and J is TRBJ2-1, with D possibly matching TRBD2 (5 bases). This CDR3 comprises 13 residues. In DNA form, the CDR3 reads TGTGCCAGCATTTTAGTTCGGGGAAATGAGCAGTTCTTC. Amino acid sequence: CASILVRGNEQFF.

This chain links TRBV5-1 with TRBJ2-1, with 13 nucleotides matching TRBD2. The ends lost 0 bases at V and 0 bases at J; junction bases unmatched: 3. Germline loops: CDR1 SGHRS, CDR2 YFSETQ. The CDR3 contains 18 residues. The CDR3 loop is CASSLGLAGGHSYNEQFF. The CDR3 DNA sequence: TGCGCCAGCAGCTTGGGACTAGCGGGAGGACACTCCTACAATGAGCAGTTCTTC.

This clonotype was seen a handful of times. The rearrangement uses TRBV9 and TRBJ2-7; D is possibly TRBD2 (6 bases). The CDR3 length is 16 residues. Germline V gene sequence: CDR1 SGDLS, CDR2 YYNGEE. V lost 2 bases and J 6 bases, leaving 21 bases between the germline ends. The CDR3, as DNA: TGTGCCAGCAGCGTGTGGGGGTTCACTAGCTCCCGCGAGCAGTACTTC. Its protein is CASSVWGFTSSREQYF. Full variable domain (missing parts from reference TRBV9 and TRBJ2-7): DSGVTQTPKHLITATGQRVTLRCSPRSGDLSVYWYQQSLDQGLQFLIQYYNGEERAKGNILERFSAQQFPDLHSELNLSSLELGDSALYFCASSVWGFTSSREQYFGPGTRLTVT.

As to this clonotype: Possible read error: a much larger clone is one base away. CDR3: CSVYAEGSHEQYF. The CDR3 DNA reads as TGCAGCGTTTACGCAGAAGGGTCCCACGAGCAGTACTTC. The chain uses TRBV29-1 and TRBJ2-7, with D unclear. V lost 5 bases to trimming and J lost 5 bases, with 16 bases between them. This CDR3 region has 13 residues. Germline V gives CDR1 SQVTM, CDR2 ANQGSEA.

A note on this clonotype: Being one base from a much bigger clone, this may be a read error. CDR3 region: CASKAGLDTCEQYF. CDR3 DNA sequence: TGTGCCAGCAAGGCGGGACTAGATACCTGCGAGCAGTACTTC. The rearrangement links TRBV27 to TRBJ2-7; 8 bases are shared with TRBD2. The CDR3 contains 14 residues. Germline CDR1 and CDR2: MNHEY and SMNVEV (reference sequence). Trimming removed 7 bases from V and 6 bases from J; junction bases left unmatched: 11.

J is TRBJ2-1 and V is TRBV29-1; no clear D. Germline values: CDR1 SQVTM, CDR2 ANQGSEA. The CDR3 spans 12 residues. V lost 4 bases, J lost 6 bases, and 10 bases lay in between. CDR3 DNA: TGCAGCGTTGCTAGGGCAGGCAATGAGCAGTTCTTC. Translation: CSVARAGNEQFF.

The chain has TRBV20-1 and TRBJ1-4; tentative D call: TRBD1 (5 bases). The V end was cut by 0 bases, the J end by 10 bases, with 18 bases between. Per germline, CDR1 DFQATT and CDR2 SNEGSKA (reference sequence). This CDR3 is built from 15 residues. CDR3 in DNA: TGCAGTGCTAGAGATCGGGCTCAAGGGGCCGGAAAACTGTTTTTT. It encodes CSARDRAQGAGKLFF.

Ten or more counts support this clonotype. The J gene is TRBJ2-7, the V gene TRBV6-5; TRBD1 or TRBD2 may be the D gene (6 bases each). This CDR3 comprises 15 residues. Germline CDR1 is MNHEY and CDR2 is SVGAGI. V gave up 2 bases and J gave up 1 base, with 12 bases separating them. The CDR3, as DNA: TGTGCCAGCAGTTACGGCGGGACAAGGTCCTACGAGCAGTACTTC. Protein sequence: CASSYGGTRSYEQYF.

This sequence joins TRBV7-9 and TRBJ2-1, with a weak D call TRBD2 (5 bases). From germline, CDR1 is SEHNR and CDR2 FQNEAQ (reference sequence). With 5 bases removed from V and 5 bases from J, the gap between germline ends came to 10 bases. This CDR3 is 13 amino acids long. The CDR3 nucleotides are TGTGCCAGCAGCCCCTTAGCGAACAATGAGCAGTTCTTC. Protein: CASSPLANNEQFF.

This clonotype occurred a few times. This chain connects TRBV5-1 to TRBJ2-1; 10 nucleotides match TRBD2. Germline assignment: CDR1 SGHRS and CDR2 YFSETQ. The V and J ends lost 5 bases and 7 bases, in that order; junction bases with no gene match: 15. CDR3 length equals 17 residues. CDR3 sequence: CASRPSGLAGDHNEQFF. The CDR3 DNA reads TGCGCCAGCAGACCTTCCGGCCTAGCGGGAGATCATAATGAGCAGTTCTTC.

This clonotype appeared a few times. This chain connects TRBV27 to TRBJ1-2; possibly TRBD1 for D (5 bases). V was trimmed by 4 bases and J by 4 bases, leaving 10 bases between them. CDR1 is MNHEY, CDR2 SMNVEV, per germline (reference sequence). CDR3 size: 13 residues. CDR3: CASSSGVVYGYTF. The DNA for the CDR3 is TGTGCCAGCAGTTCGGGGGTCGTCTATGGCTACACCTTC.

The CDR3 bases are TGTGCCAGCAGCTTCGCCTCTTCACTGAACACTGAAGCTTTCTTT. It specifies CASSFASSLNTEAFF. This chain links TRBV11-2 with TRBJ1-1, with D uncertain. The V and J ends lost 3 bases and 0 bases respectively, with 11 bases between them. The CDR3 is 15 residues long. Germline loops: CDR1 SGHAT, CDR2 FQNNGV. The whole variable domain, remainder taken from reference TRBV11-2 and TRBJ1-1, is EAGVAQSPRYKIIEKRQSVAFWCNPISGHATLYWYQQILGQGPKLLIQFQNNGVVDDSQLPKDRFSAERLKGVDSTLKIQPAKLEDSAVYLCASSFASSLNTEAFFGQGTRLTVV.

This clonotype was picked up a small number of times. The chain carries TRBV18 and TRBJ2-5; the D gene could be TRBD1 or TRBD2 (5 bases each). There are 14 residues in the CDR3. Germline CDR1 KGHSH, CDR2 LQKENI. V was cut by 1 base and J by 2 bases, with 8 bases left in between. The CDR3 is CASSPLGRQETQYF. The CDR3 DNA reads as TGTGCCAGCTCACCACTGGGACGGCAAGAGACCCAGTACTTC.

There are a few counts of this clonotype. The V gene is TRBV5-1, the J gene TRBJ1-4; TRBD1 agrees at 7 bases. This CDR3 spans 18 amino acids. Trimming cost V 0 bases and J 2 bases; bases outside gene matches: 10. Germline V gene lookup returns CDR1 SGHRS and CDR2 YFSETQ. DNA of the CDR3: TGCGCCAGCAGCTTGGTTCCCAGGGGGATGTTTACTAATGAAAAACTGTTTTTT. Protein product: CASSLVPRGMFTNEKLFF.

Written as DNA, the CDR3 is TGTGCCAGCAGCTACTGGACAGGGGAAATTCCTGGGCAGTTCTTC. Its translation is CASSYWTGEIPGQFF. The chain combines TRBV11-2 with TRBJ2-1; 9 bases fit TRBD1. CDR1 SGHAT and CDR2 FQNNGV come from the germline V gene. V shed 4 bases and J 12 bases; nucleotides not matched to a gene: 13. This CDR3 is built from 15 residues.

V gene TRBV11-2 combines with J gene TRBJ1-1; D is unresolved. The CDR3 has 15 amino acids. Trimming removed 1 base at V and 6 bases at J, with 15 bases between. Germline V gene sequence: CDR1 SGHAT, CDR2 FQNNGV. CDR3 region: CASSLVHSVRAEAFF. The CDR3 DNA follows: TGTGCCAGCAGCTTAGTACACAGCGTAAGAGCTGAAGCTTTCTTT.

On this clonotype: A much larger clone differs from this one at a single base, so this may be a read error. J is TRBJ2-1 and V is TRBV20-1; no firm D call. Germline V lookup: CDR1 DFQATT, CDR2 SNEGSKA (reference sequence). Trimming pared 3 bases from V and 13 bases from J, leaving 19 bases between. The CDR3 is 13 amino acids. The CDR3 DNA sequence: TGCAGTGCTAGTCAGTCAACCCCAGAGGCCCAGTTCTTC. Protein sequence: CSASQSTPEAQFF.

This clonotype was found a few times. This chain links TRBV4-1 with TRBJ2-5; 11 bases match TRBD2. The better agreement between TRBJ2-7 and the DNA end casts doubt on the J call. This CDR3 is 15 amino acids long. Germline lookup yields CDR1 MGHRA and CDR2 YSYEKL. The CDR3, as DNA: TGCGCCAGCAGCCGACTAGCGGGGACTCCCTACGAGCAGTACTTC. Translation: CASSRLAGTPYEQYF.

Here the CDR3 reads CASSPPVGLFDGYTF. The CDR3 nucleotides are TGTGCCAGCAGCCCCCCAGTGGGGTTATTCGATGGCTACACCTTC. This chain links TRBV25-1 with TRBJ1-2; D not certain. The germline gives CDR1 MGHDK, CDR2 SYGVNS. V was shortened by 6 bases and J by 6 bases, with 20 bases between the two germline ends. This CDR3 is built from 15 residues.

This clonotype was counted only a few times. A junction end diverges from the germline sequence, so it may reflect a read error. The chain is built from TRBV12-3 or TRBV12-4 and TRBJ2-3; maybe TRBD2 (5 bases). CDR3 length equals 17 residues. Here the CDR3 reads CASTPTRSDSSTYTQYF. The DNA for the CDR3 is TGTGCCAGCACCCCGACGAGGAGCGACTCTAGCACATATACGCAGTATTTT.

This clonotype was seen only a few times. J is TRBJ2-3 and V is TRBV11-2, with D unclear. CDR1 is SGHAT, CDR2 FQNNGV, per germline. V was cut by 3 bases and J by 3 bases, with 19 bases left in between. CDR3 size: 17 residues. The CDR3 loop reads CASSFGLRLDPTDTQYF. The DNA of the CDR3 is TGTGCCAGCAGCTTCGGGCTGCGCCTAGACCCGACAGATACGCAGTATTTT.

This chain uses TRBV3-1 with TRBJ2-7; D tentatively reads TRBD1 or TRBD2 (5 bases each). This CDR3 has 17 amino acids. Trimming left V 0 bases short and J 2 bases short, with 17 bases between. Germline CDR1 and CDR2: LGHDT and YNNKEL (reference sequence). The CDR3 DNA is TGTGCCAGCAGCCAAGAAGTGGTCGGGACGGTGGCCTACGAGCAGTACTTC. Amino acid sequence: CASSQEVVGTVAYEQYF.

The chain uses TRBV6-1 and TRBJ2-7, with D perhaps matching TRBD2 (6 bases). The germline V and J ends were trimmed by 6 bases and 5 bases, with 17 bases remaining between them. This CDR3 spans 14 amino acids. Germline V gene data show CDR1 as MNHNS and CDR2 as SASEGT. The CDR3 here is CASRVGLARDEQYF. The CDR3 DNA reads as TGTGCCAGCAGGGTGGGACTGGCTAGGGACGAGCAGTACTTC.